This record looks at one TCR beta chain sequence and its context. Its specificity is not known. The data were taken from a study of cytomegalovirus exposure and HLA in healthy donors. Study information: From about 200 million T cells, an earlier analysis saw approximately 110 million unique TCR beta sequences. Study-wide results and caveats: Usually a TCR sequence was rare, but some public TCRs were found in many donors.

Primers for the PCR totalled 60 Vbeta and 13 Jbeta. The data were produced by immunoSEQ multiplex PCR, yet TCRdb's version contains in-frame clones alone and is incomplete. The sample yields about 120,000 clones, 79% seen once. CDR3 length: 14 residues. Germline values: CDR1 SGHVS, CDR2 FNYEAQ. Trimming cost V 5 bases and J 9 bases, with 17 bases left between them. V gene TRBV7-6 combines with J gene TRBJ2-1, with D possibly TRBD1 on 6 matching bases. The sample was PBMCs. The source of this sequence is a woman between 18 and 30 years old in good health and CMV-seropositive. Written as DNA, the CDR3 is TGTGCCAGCAGCCCGAACTCGTTAGGGGGTGAGCAGTTCTTC. Translating it yields CASSPNSLGGEQFF.